This T cell receptor (beta chain) was captured in a study of naive and memory T cell subsets. The sample's treatment: skin biopsy from PPD injection site in Mantoux-positive individual. A UMI-containing oligonucleotide was joined by 3' ligation to the TCR cDNA template. Skin biopsies came from PPD injection sites in Mantoux-positive individuals. Reverse transcription used DNase-treated unsorted total RNA, aiming for roughly 1 to 1000 ng. This clonotype has at least ten counts. There are 16 residues in the CDR3. The trim removed 3 bases at V and 3 bases at J, leaving 8 bases unmatched. Looked up from germline, CDR1 is SGHNT and CDR2 is YYREEE (reference sequence). Ligated cDNA underwent four rounds of PCR with nested alpha and beta constant region primers and SP2. Each CDR3 protein gets one entry after TCRdb re-called the UMI-ligation and nested PCR reads with MiXCR. The data contain about 30,000 distinct CDR3 sequences, approximately 7.1% of them singletons.

The sample in question was skin, obtained from a tuberculin skin test site. This chain links TRBV5-4 with TRBJ2-3; 9 bases agree with TRBD2. This receptor was identified in an adult in good health. In DNA, the CDR3 is TGTGCCAGCAGCTCGTATAGCGGGGGAATAACAGATACGCAGTATTTT. Its translation: CASSSYSGGITDTQYF.